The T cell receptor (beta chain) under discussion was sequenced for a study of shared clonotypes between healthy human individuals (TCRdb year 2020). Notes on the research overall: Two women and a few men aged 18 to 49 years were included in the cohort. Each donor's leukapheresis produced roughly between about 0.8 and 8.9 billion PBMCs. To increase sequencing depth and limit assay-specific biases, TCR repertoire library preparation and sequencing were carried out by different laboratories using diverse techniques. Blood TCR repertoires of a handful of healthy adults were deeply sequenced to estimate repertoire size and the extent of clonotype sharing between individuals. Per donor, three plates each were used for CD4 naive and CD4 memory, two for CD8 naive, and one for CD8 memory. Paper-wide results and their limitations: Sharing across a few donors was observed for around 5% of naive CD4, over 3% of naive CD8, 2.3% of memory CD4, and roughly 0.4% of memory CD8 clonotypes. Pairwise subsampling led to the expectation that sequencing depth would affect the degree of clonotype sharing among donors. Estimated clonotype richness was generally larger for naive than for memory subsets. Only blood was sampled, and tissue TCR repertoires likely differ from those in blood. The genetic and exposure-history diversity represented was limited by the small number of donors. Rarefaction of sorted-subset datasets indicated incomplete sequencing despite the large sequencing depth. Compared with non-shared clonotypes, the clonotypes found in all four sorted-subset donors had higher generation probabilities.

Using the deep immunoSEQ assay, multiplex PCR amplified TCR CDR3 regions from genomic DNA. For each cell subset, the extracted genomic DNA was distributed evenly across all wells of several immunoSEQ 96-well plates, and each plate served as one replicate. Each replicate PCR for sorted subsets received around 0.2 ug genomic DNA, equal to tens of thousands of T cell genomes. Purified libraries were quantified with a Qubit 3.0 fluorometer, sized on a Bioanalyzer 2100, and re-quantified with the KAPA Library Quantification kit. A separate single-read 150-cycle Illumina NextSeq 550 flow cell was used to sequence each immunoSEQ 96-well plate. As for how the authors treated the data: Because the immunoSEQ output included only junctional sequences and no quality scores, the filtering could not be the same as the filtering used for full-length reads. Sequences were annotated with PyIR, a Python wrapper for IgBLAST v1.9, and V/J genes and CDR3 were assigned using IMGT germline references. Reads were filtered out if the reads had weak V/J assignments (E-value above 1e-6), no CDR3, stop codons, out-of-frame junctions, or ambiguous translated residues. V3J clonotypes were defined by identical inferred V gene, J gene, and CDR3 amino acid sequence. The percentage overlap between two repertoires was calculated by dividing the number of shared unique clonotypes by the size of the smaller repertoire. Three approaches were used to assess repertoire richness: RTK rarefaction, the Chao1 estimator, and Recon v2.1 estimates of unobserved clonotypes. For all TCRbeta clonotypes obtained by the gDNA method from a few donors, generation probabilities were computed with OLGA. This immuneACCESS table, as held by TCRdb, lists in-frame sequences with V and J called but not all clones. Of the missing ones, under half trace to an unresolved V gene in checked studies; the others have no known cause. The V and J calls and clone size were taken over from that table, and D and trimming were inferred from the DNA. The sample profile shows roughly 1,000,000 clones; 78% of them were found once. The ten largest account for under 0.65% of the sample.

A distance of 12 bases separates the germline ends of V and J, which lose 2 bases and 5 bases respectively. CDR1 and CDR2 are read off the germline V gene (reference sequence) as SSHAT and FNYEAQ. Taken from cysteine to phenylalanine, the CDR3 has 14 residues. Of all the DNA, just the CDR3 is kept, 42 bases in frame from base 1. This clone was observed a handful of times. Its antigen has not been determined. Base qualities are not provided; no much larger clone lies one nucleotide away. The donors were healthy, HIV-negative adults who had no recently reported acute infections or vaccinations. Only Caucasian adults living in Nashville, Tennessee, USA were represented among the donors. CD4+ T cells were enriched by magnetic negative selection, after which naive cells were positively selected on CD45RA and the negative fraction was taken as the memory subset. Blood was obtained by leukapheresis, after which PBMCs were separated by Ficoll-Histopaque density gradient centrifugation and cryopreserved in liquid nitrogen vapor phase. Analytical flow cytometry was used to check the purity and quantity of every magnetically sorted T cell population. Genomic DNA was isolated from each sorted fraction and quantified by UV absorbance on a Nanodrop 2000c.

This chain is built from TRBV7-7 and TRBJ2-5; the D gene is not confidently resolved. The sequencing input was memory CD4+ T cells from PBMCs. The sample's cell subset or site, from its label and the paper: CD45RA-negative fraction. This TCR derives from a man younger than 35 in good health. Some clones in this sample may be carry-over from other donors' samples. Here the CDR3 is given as CASSLIGKLETQYF. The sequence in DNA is TGTGCCAGCAGCTTAATTGGCAAGTTGGAGACCCAGTACTTC.